The 13 T cell receptor beta chains in this list originate from one sample, sequenced in a study of vaccination and CD4 T cells after COVID-19. Treatment of the sample: roughly 10-day PBMC culture with coronavirus spike peptide pools or control peptides (ViraFEST assay). Cultured CD4+ T-cell DNA underwent Oncomine TCR Beta short-read sequencing. TCRdb reprocessed the PCR reads via MiXCR and lists one record per CDR3 protein. The sample lists approximately 10,000 distinct CDR3 sequences; 45% to 50% were seen once. The antigens for these receptors are not known. Here the sequenced sample was cultured CD4+ T cells from blood, taken after SARS-CoV-2 vaccination. All receptors derive from a human donor with COVID-19.

J is TRBJ2-1 and V is TRBV12-3 or TRBV12-4; no definite D call. V was trimmed by 2 bases and J by 8 bases, leaving 4 bases between them. The CDR3 extends over 11 amino acids. The CDR3 coding sequence is TGTGCCAGCAGTTTACTCCATGAGCAGTTCTTC. The encoded protein is CASSLLHEQFF.

The chain employs TRBV6-5 and TRBJ2-1, with 7 nucleotides matching TRBD1. The CDR3 has 15 amino acids. CDR1 MNHEY and CDR2 SVGAGI come from the germline V gene. V trimming: 1 base; J trimming: 3 bases; junction bases outside the gene matches: 3. CDR3 DNA sequence: TGTGCCAGCAGTTACTTCCGGGACAGCTACAATGAGCAGTTCTTC. Its protein product is CASSYFRDSYNEQFF.

In DNA form, the CDR3 reads TGTGCCATCAGAGGGGAGGCAACTAATGAAAAACTGTTTTTT. This sequence encodes CAIRGEATNEKLFF. The chain combines TRBV10-3 with TRBJ1-4, with a tentative D call TRBD1 (5 bases). This CDR3 is built from 14 residues. Germline CDR1 is ENHRY and CDR2 is SYGVKD. The V and J ends lost 6 bases and 0 bases respectively, with 8 bases between them.

This clonotype has more than one count but fewer than ten. The V call is TRBV20-1, the J call TRBJ2-7; D unresolved. CDR1 and CDR2 (germline): DFQATT, SNEGSKA (reference sequence). CDR3 length equals 12 residues. Between the trimmed V and J ends, which lost 7 bases and 0 bases, there was a span of 10 bases. The CDR3 DNA reads as TGCAGTGTGGCCCAACTCTCCTACGAGCAGTACTTC. Its translation: CSVAQLSYEQYF.

The chain couples TRBV6-1 to TRBJ1-5; no definite D call. The CDR3 sequence is 14 residues long. Germline CDR1 is MNHNS and CDR2 is SASEGT. Deletions cut 5 bases from V and 1 base from J, with 9 bases between. CDR3 residues: CASSLDTSNQPQHF. The CDR3 DNA reads TGTGCCAGCAGTCTTGACACCAGCAATCAGCCCCAGCATTTT.

The rearrangement uses TRBV6-1 and TRBJ2-5, with 7 bases that match TRBD1. Germline lookup yields CDR1 MNHNS and CDR2 SASEGT. This CDR3 has 16 residues. V gave up 4 bases and J gave up 4 bases; unmatched junction bases: 12. CDR3 region: CASSGSEGALLETQYF. The CDR3 nucleotides read TGTGCCAGCAGTGGAAGCGAGGGGGCGCTATTAGAGACCCAGTACTTC.

This chain connects TRBV19 to TRBJ2-5; D is tentatively TRBD1 or TRBD2 (5 bases each). Per germline, CDR1 LNHDA and CDR2 SQIVND (reference sequence). V lost 9 bases, J lost 5 bases, and 10 bases lay in between. The CDR3 runs to 11 residues. The CDR3 here is CASGTRETQYF. For the CDR3, the DNA is TGTGCCAGCGGGACCCGTGAGACCCAGTACTTC. Looking up the rest from reference TRBV19 and TRBJ2-5 gives the full variable domain: DGGITQSPKYLFRKEGQNVTLSCEQNLNHDAMYWYRQDPGQGLRLIYYSQIVNDFQKGDIAEGYSVSREKKESFPLTVTSAQKNPTAFYLCASGTRETQYFGPGTRLLVL.

V and J are TRBV7-2 and TRBJ2-5; 10 nucleotides match TRBD2. The CDR3 has 16 residues. J was trimmed by 5 bases and V by 4 bases; bases with no gene match: 10. Looked up from germline, CDR1 is SGHTA and CDR2 is FQGNSA. In DNA form, the CDR3 reads TGTGCCAGCAGCTCTTTCGGGAGCGGGGGGGCCGAGACCCAGTACTTC. Translating gives CASSSFGSGGAETQYF.

The chain links TRBV5-8 to TRBJ2-3; 11 nucleotides line up with TRBD2. Unmatched junction bases numbered 7, after V lost 4 bases and J lost 3 bases. CDR1 SGHTS and CDR2 YDEGEE come from the germline V gene. The CDR3 runs 16 residues. DNA of the CDR3: TGTGCCAGCAGCCCTGGGACTAGCGGAGGAACAGATACGCAGTATTTT. Its protein is CASSPGTSGGTDTQYF.

This clonotype was seen a single time. CDR3 nucleotide sequence: TGTGCCAGCGGCCTCGGGACAGGGGGCGAAAACGAGCAGTACTTC. Encoded protein: CASGLGTGGENEQYF. V usage is TRBV11-2 and J usage is TRBJ2-7; 12 bases match TRBD1. This CDR3 comprises 15 residues. From germline, CDR1 is SGHAT and CDR2 FQNNGV. V shed 8 bases, J shed 5 bases, and the junction held 10 bases outside the gene matches.

The chain is built from TRBV12-5 and TRBJ1-1; D perhaps matches TRBD1 (5 bases). Germline V gives CDR1 LGHNT, CDR2 FRNRAP. The CDR3 runs to 15 residues. Trimming left V 2 bases short and J 5 bases short, with 15 bases between. CDR3 residues: CASGLPQGRGTEAFF. The CDR3 DNA reads as TGTGCTAGTGGTTTGCCCCAGGGCCGGGGGACTGAAGCTTTCTTT.

This clonotype occurred a few times. This sequence joins TRBV7-2 and TRBJ1-2, with 7 bases that match TRBD1. V dropped 5 bases and J dropped 2; count of bases not matched to a gene: 8. CDR3 size: 15 residues. Germline CDR1 is SGHTA and CDR2 is FQGNSA. CDR3 amino acids: CASSPLEQGNYGYTF. CDR3 nucleotide sequence: TGTGCCAGCAGCCCTCTCGAACAGGGGAACTATGGCTACACCTTC.

The J gene is TRBJ2-5, the V gene TRBV5-1; D gene unclear. The CDR3 totals 12 residues. The V end was cut by 0 bases, the J end by 5 bases, with 5 bases between. CDR1 SGHRS and CDR2 YFSETQ come from the germline V gene. The CDR3 nucleotides read TGCGCCAGCAGCTTGGCCTGGGAGACCCAGTACTTC. It yields the protein CASSLAWETQYF.